This TCR beta chain is from a study of OX40 agonist ivuxolimab in advanced cancers. With regard to the full study: Ivuxolimab, which targeted the costimulatory receptor OX40 (CD134), was an agonistic, fully human IgG2 monoclonal antibody. Intravenous ivuxolimab was administered to patients every 2 weeks at six dose levels: 0.01, 0.1, 0.3, 1.5, 3 and 10 mg/kg. Of the 50 or so patients in dose escalation, approximately 20 had hepatocellular carcinoma, some 15 had melanoma, 9 had renal cell carcinoma and 9 had head and neck cancer. A male proportion of under 85% and a mean age of about 60 years, ranging from 23 to 79, were recorded for the dose-escalation cohort. Patients were allowed to have had prior anti-PD-1, anti-PD-L1 or anti-CTLA-4 therapy, and approximately 37% of the dose-escalation patients had been treated with checkpoint inhibitors. Partial responses were achieved by three dose-escalation patients, of whom one had hepatocellular carcinoma and two had cutaneous melanoma. The purpose of peripheral TCRbeta sequencing was to test whether ivuxolimab changed TCR sequence diversity and led to clonal T-cell expansion. The paper covers the monotherapy dose-escalation part of the phase I ivuxolimab trial, which included N of about 56 patients.

Study-level results and caveats: After ivuxolimab, CD8+ T cells had more expanded clones than CD4+ T cells on average. In the 0.1-3.0 mg/kg groups, partial responders had among the lowest normalized peripheral clonal expansion, particularly in CD8+ T cells. Clonal expansion of both CD4+ and CD8+ blood T cells was observed from baseline to week 6 at doses 0.1 to 3.0 mg/kg. Low levels of normalized T-cell clonal expansion were also seen in some nonresponding patients. The antigen specificity of the peripheral T cells that underwent clonal expansion was not determined.

Comments on this clone: Which antigen it targets is not known. Base qualities were left out, and no much larger clone turns up one base away.

The trim is 5 bases for V and 15 bases for J, with a gap of 20 bases between the germline ends. From cysteine to phenylalanine, the CDR3 is 13 amino acids long. Just the 39-base CDR3 DNA is kept, in frame starting at base 1. The germline V gene (reference sequence) sets CDR1 to SEHNR and CDR2 to FQNEAQ. The trial excluded patients who had a history of autoimmune disease or were on systemic immunosuppression. Peripheral blood for TCR sequencing was collected from all dose cohorts at baseline, on cycle 4 day 1, and on cycle 7 day 1. Samples came from an open-label, multicenter, first-in-human phase I dose-escalation trial of ivuxolimab. Adults with locally advanced or metastatic head and neck squamous cell, hepatocellular, melanoma or renal cell carcinoma were enrolled in the trial. Before TCR sequencing, CD4+ T cells and CD8+ T cells from peripheral blood were sorted into separate populations. For sequencing of the TCRbeta CDR3 region, genomic DNA was extracted from the sorted cells. The immunoSEQ Assay was used for sequencing of TCRbeta CDR3 regions. Not all clones reach the TCRdb copy of this immuneACCESS table, which keeps in-frame sequences only. Checked studies attribute under half of the gap to unresolved V genes and leave the rest unexplained. This sample is represented by roughly 68,000 clones; roughly 89% of them were singletons. The top ten clonotypes cover roughly 8.2% of the sample.

The sequence derives from an adult with an advanced solid tumor such as melanoma, head and neck, liver or kidney cancer. Recombination joined TRBV7-9 with TRBJ2-1, with TRBD2 perhaps the D gene, on 5 matching bases. Sequencing was performed on CD4+ or CD8+ T cells sorted from blood, taken in a trial of the OX40 agonist ivuxolimab. The CDR3 in this case is CASSLGLEQLLFF. The DNA sequence is TGTGCCAGCAGCCTAGGACTTGAACAGTTGCTGTTCTTC.